This TCR beta chain was sequenced for a study of identifying expanded T cells in peripheral blood. Study results and caveats: Over approximately two and four weeks, about 15 and 18 clones changed, versus approximately 1.2 between replicates. Across healthy donors, higher total template counts meant significantly greater approximately two-week count variance.

To note about this clone: Its target is unknown.

This CDR3 has 14 residues. CDR1 and CDR2 (germline): MNHEY, SVGAGI. Trimming left V 6 bases short and J 4 bases short, with 13 bases between. During the collection period, no donor immune events like infections were recorded. Clones were read by immunoSEQ multiplex PCR, and TCRdb kept only the in-frame ones, dropping some. This table holds approximately 86,000 clones, roughly 84% found once. The V and J genes are TRBV6-5 and TRBJ1-3; tentative D call: TRBD1 (6 bases). The sample consisted of blood. The receptor was isolated from a person aged 18-69 years in good health. The CDR3 is CASRFGQSGNTIYF. CDR3 nucleotides: TGTGCCAGCAGATTTGGACAGTCCGGAAACACCATATATTTT.